One sample yielded the 28 T cell receptor beta chains listed below, sequenced in a study of blood T cell repertoires in COVID-19. Measured with immunoSEQ multiplex PCR; TCRdb has only the in-frame clones, and not every one. The sample contains about 170,000 clones, roughly 84% of which appear only once. The sequenced material came from PBMCs or T cells enriched from blood (not recorded which). These receptors originate from a human donor with acute COVID-19. The donor label of this sample is uncertain.

The V and J genes are TRBV29-1 and TRBJ1-1; no definite D call. CDR3 size: 12 residues. Looked up from germline, CDR1 is SQVTM and CDR2 is ANQGSEA. V was clipped by 8 bases and J by 7 bases, with 17 bases between them. The CDR3 is CSFGRSDGEAFF. The CDR3 nucleotides read TGCAGCTTCGGGAGGTCGGACGGTGAAGCTTTCTTT.

The chain has TRBV27 and TRBJ2-7; 7 bases agree with TRBD1. The germline CDR1 and CDR2 sequences are MNHEY and SMNVEV (reference sequence). The CDR3 has 15 residues. The ends lost 3 bases at V and 2 bases at J; junction bases unmatched: 7. CDR3 loop: CASSFPQGVPYEQYF. CDR3 nucleotides: TGTGCCAGCAGTTTCCCCCAGGGGGTTCCCTACGAGCAGTACTTC.

V usage is TRBV24-1 and J usage is TRBJ1-2; 8 bases line up with TRBD1. After removal of 4 bases from V and 4 bases from J, the junction contained 10 bases not matched to a gene. Looked up from germline, CDR1 is KGHDR and CDR2 is SFDVKD. This CDR3 is built from 16 residues. The CDR3 reads CATSDPTSGGGYGYTF. The CDR3 region has the DNA TGTGCCACCAGTGACCCCACCTCAGGGGGCGGCTATGGCTACACCTTC.

The chain recombines TRBV14 with TRBJ1-1; D call uncertain. This CDR3 comprises 12 residues. V lost 1 base and J 10 bases, leaving 10 bases between the germline ends. The germline CDR1 and CDR2 sequences are SGHDN and FVKESK. The CDR3 nucleotides read TGTGCCAGCAGCCAAGGTCGGGAAGGAGCTTTCTTT. Translated, it gives CASSQGREGAFF.

J is TRBJ2-5 and V is TRBV3-1 (or the pseudogene TRBV3-2); D not resolved. The CDR3 loop spans 16 amino acids. Per the germline V gene, CDR1 is LGHDT and CDR2 is YNNKEL (reference sequence). V gave up 3 bases and J gave up 2 bases, with 16 bases separating them. The CDR3 sequence is CASSQAPSVGQETQYF. CDR3 sequence (DNA): TGTGCCAGCAGCCAGGCCCCGAGCGTGGGTCAAGAGACCCAGTACTTC.

This clone is a singleton in its sample. V and J are TRBV10-3 and TRBJ1-1, with 9 bases lining up with TRBD1. The CDR3 length is 14 residues. The V and J ends lost 9 bases and 7 bases, in that order; junction bases with no gene match: 12. Germline CDR1 ENHRY, CDR2 SYGVKD. CDR3 amino acids: CAIKKGQGIDEAFF. The CDR3 coding sequence is TGTGCCATAAAAAAGGGACAGGGAATAGATGAAGCTTTCTTT.

This clone was detected a few times. The chain couples TRBV7-2 to TRBJ2-3, with 7 bases aligning to TRBD1. Germline V gene sequence: CDR1 SGHTA, CDR2 FQGNSA. The V and J ends lost 1 base and 4 bases, in that order; junction bases with no gene match: 2. This CDR3 comprises 14 residues. The CDR3 nucleotides are TGTGCCAGCAGCTTAGGACAGGGACCAGATACGCAGTATTTT. Amino acids: CASSLGQGPDTQYF. The full variable domain, rest sourced from reference TRBV7-2 and TRBJ2-3, is GAGVSQSPSNKVTEKGKDVELRCDPISGHTALYWYRQSLGQGLEFLIYFQGNSAPDKSGLPSDRFSAERTGGSVSTLTIQRTQQEDSAVYLCASSLGQGPDTQYFGPGTRLTVL.

The rearrangement links TRBV10-3 to TRBJ1-6, with D possibly matching TRBD1 (5 bases). CDR1 is ENHRY, CDR2 SYGVKD, per germline. Trimming stripped 3 bases from V and 9 bases from J, with 21 bases between. The CDR3 is 17 residues long. The CDR3 is CAISDPEARGLGSPLHF. CDR3 nucleotides: TGTGCCATCAGTGATCCAGAGGCCCGGGGGTTAGGTTCACCCCTCCACTTT.

The chain has TRBV3-1 (or the pseudogene TRBV3-2) and TRBJ2-7, with 12 bases that match TRBD1. Germline lookup yields CDR1 LGHDT and CDR2 YNNKEL (reference sequence). The length of the CDR3 is 14 residues. The V segment lost 4 bases and the J segment 6 bases; nucleotides outside the gene matches: 4. CDR3 region: CASSPGTGGSEQYF. The CDR3 DNA follows: TGTGCCAGCAGCCCCGGGACAGGGGGCTCCGAGCAGTACTTC.

This chain connects TRBV11-2 to TRBJ2-7; TRBD2 agrees at 7 bases. The trim removed 0 bases at V and 0 bases at J, leaving 2 bases unmatched. This CDR3 region has 15 residues. The V gene's germline CDR1 is SGHAT and CDR2 FQNNGV. CDR3 DNA: TGTGCCAGCAGCTTAGAGGGCGGGGGCTCCTACGAGCAGTACTTC. This encodes CASSLEGGGSYEQYF.

The chain uses TRBV30 and TRBJ2-3; tentative D call: TRBD2 (5 bases). Germline V gives CDR1 GTSNPN, CDR2 SVGIG (reference sequence). The CDR3 sequence is 13 residues long. V lost 0 bases to trimming and J lost 4 bases, with 8 bases between them. The DNA for the CDR3 is TGTGCCTGGAGTGTAACGAGGGCAGATACGCAGTATTTT. Its protein product is CAWSVTRADTQYF.

This chain connects TRBV19 to TRBJ1-1; D is perhaps TRBD1 (5 bases). This CDR3 has 13 amino acids. V lost 0 bases and J lost 10, with 12 bases in between. Looked up from germline, CDR1 is LNHDA and CDR2 is SQIVND (reference sequence). The CDR3 loop is CASSIDLGGGAFF. The CDR3 DNA follows: TGTGCCAGTAGTATAGATCTCGGCGGGGGAGCTTTCTTT.

The rearrangement uses TRBV5-6 and TRBJ2-3, with 9 bases identical to TRBD1. The trim removed 1 base at V and 3 bases at J, leaving 3 bases unmatched. This CDR3 spans 15 amino acids. Germline V lookup: CDR1 SGHDT, CDR2 YYEEEE. The CDR3 DNA sequence: TGTGCCAGCAGCTTGACAGGGGGCGCGACAGATACGCAGTATTTT. Translated, it gives CASSLTGGATDTQYF.

This clone came up once. The genes are TRBV7-2 and TRBJ2-5; D uncertain. V was pared by 0 bases and J by 5 bases, with 13 bases between. Germline V gives CDR1 SGHTA, CDR2 FQGNSA. CDR3 length equals 15 residues. CDR3 bases: TGTGCCAGCAGCTTAGCCGGTTCCCGCAGGGAGACCCAGTACTTC. Encoded protein: CASSLAGSRRETQYF.

The V gene is TRBV5-1, the J gene TRBJ2-5; D uncertain. The germline V and J ends were trimmed by 2 bases and 1 base, with 3 bases remaining between them. The germline CDR1 and CDR2 sequences are SGHRS and YFSETQ. This CDR3 has 12 residues. CDR3 residues: CASSFSQETQYF. In DNA form, the CDR3 reads TGCGCCAGCAGCTTCTCCCAAGAGACCCAGTACTTC.

This chain connects TRBV5-1 to TRBJ2-7; 9 nucleotides agree with TRBD1. CDR1 is SGHRS, CDR2 YFSETQ, per germline. This CDR3 is 15 amino acids long. The V segment lost 4 bases and the J segment 2 bases; nucleotides outside the gene matches: 7. This CDR3 reads CASSAAGQGPYEQYF. CDR3 sequence (DNA): TGCGCCAGCAGCGCGGCGGGACAGGGACCCTACGAGCAGTACTTC.

This chain connects TRBV7-9 to TRBJ1-2; D unclear. The CDR3 is 14 amino acids. Germline lookup yields CDR1 SEHNR and CDR2 FQNEAQ (reference sequence). Trimming pared 5 bases from V and 2 bases from J, leaving 12 bases between. CDR3 nucleotides: TGTGCCAGCAGCCCCAAAGGAGGAAACTATGGCTACACCTTC. Translation: CASSPKGGNYGYTF. Full variable domain (missing parts from reference TRBV7-9 and TRBJ1-2): DTGVSQNPRHKITKRGQNVTFRCDPISEHNRLYWYRQTLGQGPEFLTYFQNEAQLEKSRLLSDRFSAERPKGSFSTLEIQRTEQGDSAMYLCASSPKGGNYGYTFGSGTRLTVV.

The chain links TRBV20-1 to TRBJ1-2; a possible D gene is TRBD1 (5 bases). Trimming left V 3 bases short and J 4 bases short, with 12 bases between. Germline V gene sequence: CDR1 DFQATT, CDR2 SNEGSKA (reference sequence). CDR3 length equals 13 residues. For the CDR3, the DNA is TGCAGTGCTAGTGACAGTGGCACCTATGGCTACACCTTC. The encoded protein is CSASDSGTYGYTF.

This chain uses TRBV7-9 with TRBJ2-5; 10 positions match TRBD1. Trimming cost V 5 bases and J 4 bases; bases outside gene matches: 10. The length of the CDR3 is 16 residues. Germline V lookup: CDR1 SEHNR, CDR2 FQNEAQ (reference sequence). The CDR3 reads CASSPTWTGGVETQYF. Written as DNA, the CDR3 is TGTGCCAGCAGCCCAACCTGGACAGGGGGAGTAGAGACCCAGTACTTC.

The V gene is TRBV10-1, the J gene TRBJ2-1; TRBD2 matches 7 bases. The CDR3 sequence is 13 residues long. V shed 0 bases, J shed 7 bases, and the junction held 0 bases outside the gene matches. Per the germline V gene, CDR1 is WNHNN and CDR2 is SYGVQD (reference sequence). The CDR3 DNA follows: TGCGCCAGCAGTGAGTCCGGGGGGAATGAGCAGTTCTTC. This gives the protein CASSESGGNEQFF.

V usage is TRBV6-5 and J usage is TRBJ1-3, with D unresolved. Germline V lookup: CDR1 MNHEY, CDR2 SVGAGI. The CDR3 runs to 15 residues. The ends were cut back, 2 bases at V and 0 bases at J, with 8 bases in the middle. DNA for the CDR3: TGTGCCAGCAGTTACGCGGGAGGCTCTGGAAACACCATATATTTT. Residues: CASSYAGGSGNTIYF.

The chain joins TRBV24-1 to TRBJ2-3, with 7 bases that match TRBD1. After removal of 1 base from V and 2 bases from J, the junction contained 5 bases not matched to a gene. CDR1 and CDR2 from the germline V gene are KGHDR and SFDVKD. The CDR3 is made up of 16 amino acids. In DNA form, the CDR3 reads TGTGCCACCAGTGATTTAGGGGACAGCCTCACAGATACGCAGTATTTT. Its protein is CATSDLGDSLTDTQYF.

V and J are TRBV12-1 and TRBJ2-7; the DNA was not used to check the table's D call, TRBD2. TRBV12-1 has pseudogene status. The CDR3 consists of 13 residues. The CDR3 reads CASRSKAPYEQYF. The CDR3 DNA is TGTGCCAGCCGGAGTAAGGCTCCCTACGAGCAGTACTTC.

V usage is TRBV6-5 and J usage is TRBJ2-7, with a weak D call TRBD2 (6 bases). The V gene lost 4 bases and the J gene lost 3 bases, with 19 bases spanning the gap. The CDR3 extends over 16 amino acids. From germline, CDR1 is MNHEY and CDR2 SVGAGI. The DNA for the CDR3 is TGTGCCAGCAGTTCCCTAGGGCTAGCGCAGAACTACGAGCAGTACTTC. This encodes CASSSLGLAQNYEQYF.

The chain uses TRBV19 and TRBJ1-1; 7 bases agree with TRBD1. The germline V gene has CDR1 LNHDA and CDR2 SQIVND (reference sequence). Losses at the gene ends were 7 bases for V and 5 bases for J; bases not matched to a gene: 10. The CDR3 loop spans 14 amino acids. CDR3 DNA sequence: TGTGCCAGTAAGGGACAGACAGAATGGACTGAAGCTTTCTTT. Encoded protein: CASKGQTEWTEAFF.

The genes are TRBV30 and TRBJ1-2; possibly TRBD1 for D (6 bases). Germline CDR1 is GTSNPN and CDR2 is SVGIG (reference sequence). V lost 3 bases to trimming and J lost 2 bases, with 13 bases between them. The CDR3 has 14 amino acids. The CDR3 region has the DNA TGTGCCTGGAGAAGGGCAGGGGCAAACTATGGCTACACCTTC. This codes for CAWRRAGANYGYTF. The full variable domain, its missing parts supplied by reference TRBV30 and TRBJ1-2, is SQTIHQWPATLVQPVGSPLSLECTVEGTSNPNLYWYRQAAGRGLQLLFYSVGIGQISSEVPQNLSASRPQDRQFILSSKKLLLSDSGFYLCAWRRAGANYGYTFGSGTRLTVV.

The rearrangement uses TRBV13 and TRBJ1-6; maybe TRBD1 (5 bases). V lost 5 bases to trimming and J lost 17 bases, with 16 bases between them. The CDR3 covers 12 residues. The germline gives CDR1 PRHDT, CDR2 FYEKMQ (reference sequence). The DNA for the CDR3 is TGTGCCAGCAGCCCGCCTCAGGGAGGCGTCCACTTT. It codes for CASSPPQGGVHF.

This rearrangement joins TRBV5-1 to TRBJ1-1; the D is unclear. The germline CDR1 and CDR2 sequences are SGHRS and YFSETQ. Deletions cut 0 bases from V and 4 bases from J, with 16 bases between. This CDR3 region has 16 residues. The CDR3 nucleotides read TGCGCCAGCAGCTTGGTCGTGAGGAGGATTGGCACTGAAGCTTTCTTT. Encoded protein: CASSLVVRRIGTEAFF.